This T cell receptor beta chain was found in a study of cytomegalovirus exposure and HLA in healthy donors. Use of 60 Vbeta and 13 Jbeta primers characterized the PCR. Here immunoSEQ multiplex PCR was the method, and the copy in TCRdb shows in-frame clones only, minus some. The table for this sample gives about 160,000 clones. This CDR3 spans 12 amino acids. CDR1 and CDR2 from the germline V gene are SEHNR and FQNEAQ (reference sequence). The ends were cut back, 4 bases at V and 10 bases at J, with 11 bases in the middle. On this clone itself: Antigen specificity is unknown.

Nominal health characterized the donors when sampled, though unrecorded immune exposures were likely. Study-level findings and limits: In terms of immune exposure information, only CMV serostatus was available.

Specimen: PBMCs. V gene TRBV7-9 combines with J gene TRBJ2-1, with D uncertain. The receptor comes from a woman aged 55 to 70 in good health and CMV-seronegative. CDR3 DNA sequence: TGTGCCAGCAGCTCCATCGGTATCGAGCAGTTCTTC. This translates into CASSSIGIEQFF.